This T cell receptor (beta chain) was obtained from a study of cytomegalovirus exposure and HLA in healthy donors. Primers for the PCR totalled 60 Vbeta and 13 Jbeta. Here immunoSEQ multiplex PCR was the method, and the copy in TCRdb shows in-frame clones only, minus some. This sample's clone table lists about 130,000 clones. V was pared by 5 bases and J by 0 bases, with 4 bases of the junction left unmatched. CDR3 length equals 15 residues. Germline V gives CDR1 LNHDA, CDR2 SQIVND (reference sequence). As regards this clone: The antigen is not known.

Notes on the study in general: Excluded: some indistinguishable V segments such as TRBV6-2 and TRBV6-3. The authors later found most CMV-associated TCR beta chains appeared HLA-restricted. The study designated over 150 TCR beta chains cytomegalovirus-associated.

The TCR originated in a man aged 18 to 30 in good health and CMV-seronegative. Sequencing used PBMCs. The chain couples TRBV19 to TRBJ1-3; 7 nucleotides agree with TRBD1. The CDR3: CASSAGTASGNTIYF. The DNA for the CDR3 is TGTGCCAGTAGTGCAGGGACAGCCTCTGGAAACACCATATATTTT.